Judged by abundance, the clone carrying this T cell receptor beta chain is medium-sized. Its antigen is undetermined. Whole blood was used without fractionation, so all unsorted peripheral T cells were included. RNA came from around 2.3 ml of peripheral blood. The sample originates from a study of HIV-infected patients and healthy controls. Study outcomes and limitations: Size-matching overweighted rare events from HIV-infected data when comparing patients with controls.

Reverse transcription used roughly 450 ng RNA and constant-region primers for alpha and beta. Using multiplexing indices, alpha and beta chain libraries were generated apart by chain-specific third strand synthesis. Two random hexamers, added before amplification and joined, formed each molecule's 12-nucleotide barcode. TCRdb itself ran the 5' RACE reads through MiXCR, one entry per CDR3 protein. The table records roughly 20,000 distinct CDR3 sequences, around 10% of them present only once. The receptor comes from an adult in good health. The sequenced sample consisted of blood.

CDR3 loop: CASSLTSGSGDIQYF. CDR3 DNA sequence: TGTGCCAGCAGTCTGACTAGCGGGAGTGGGGACATTCAGTACTTC. This chain joins TRBV6-4 and TRBJ2-4; 12 bases agree with TRBD2. Per the germline V gene, CDR1 is MRHNA and CDR2 is SNTAGT. The CDR3 length is 15 residues. V shed 5 bases and J 8 bases; nucleotides not matched to a gene: 7.